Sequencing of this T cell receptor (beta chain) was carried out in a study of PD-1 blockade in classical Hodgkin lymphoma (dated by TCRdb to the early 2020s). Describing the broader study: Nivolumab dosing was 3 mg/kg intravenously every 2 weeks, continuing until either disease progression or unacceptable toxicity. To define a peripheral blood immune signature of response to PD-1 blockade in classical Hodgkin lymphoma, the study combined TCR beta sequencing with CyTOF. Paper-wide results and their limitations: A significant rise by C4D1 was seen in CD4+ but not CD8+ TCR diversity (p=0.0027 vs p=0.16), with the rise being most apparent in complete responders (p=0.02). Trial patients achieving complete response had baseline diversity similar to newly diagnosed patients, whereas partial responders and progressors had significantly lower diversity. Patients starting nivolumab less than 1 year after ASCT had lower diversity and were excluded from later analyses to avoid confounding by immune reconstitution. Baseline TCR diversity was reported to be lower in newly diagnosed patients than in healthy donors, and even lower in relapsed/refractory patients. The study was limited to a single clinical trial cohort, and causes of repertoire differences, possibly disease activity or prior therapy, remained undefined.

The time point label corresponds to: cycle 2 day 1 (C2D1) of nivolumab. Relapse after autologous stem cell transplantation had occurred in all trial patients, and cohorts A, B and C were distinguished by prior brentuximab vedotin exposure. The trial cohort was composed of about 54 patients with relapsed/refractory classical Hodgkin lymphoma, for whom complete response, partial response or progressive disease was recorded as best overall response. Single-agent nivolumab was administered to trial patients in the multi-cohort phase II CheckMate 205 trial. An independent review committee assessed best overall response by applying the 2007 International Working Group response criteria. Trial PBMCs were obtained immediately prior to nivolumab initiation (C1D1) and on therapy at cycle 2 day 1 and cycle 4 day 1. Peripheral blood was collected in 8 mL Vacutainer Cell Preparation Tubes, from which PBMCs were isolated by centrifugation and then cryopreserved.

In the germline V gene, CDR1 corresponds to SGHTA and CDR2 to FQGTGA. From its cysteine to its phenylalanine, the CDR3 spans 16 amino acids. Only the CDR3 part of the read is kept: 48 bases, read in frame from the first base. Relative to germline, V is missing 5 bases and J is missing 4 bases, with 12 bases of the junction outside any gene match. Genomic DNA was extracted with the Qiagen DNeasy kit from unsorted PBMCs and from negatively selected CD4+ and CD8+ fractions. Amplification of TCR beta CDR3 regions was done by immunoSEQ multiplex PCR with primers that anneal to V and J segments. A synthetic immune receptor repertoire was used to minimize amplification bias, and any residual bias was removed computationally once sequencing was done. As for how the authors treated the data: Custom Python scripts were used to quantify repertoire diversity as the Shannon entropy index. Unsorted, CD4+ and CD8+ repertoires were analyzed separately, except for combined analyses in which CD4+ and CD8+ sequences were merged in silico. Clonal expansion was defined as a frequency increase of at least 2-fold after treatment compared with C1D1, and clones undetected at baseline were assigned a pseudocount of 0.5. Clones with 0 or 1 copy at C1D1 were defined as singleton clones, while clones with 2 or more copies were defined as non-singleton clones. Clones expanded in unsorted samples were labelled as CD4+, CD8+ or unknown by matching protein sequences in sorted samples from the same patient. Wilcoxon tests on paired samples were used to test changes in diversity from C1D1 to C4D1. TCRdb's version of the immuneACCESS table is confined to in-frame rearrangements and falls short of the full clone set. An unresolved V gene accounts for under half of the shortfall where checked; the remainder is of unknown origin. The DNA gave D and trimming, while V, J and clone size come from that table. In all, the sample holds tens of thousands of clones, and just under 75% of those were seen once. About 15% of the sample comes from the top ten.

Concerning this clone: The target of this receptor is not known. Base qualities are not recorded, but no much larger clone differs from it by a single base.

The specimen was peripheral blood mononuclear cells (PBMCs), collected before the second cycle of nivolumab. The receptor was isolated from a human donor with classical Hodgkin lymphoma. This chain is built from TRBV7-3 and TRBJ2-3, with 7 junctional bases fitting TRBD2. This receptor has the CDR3 CASSPQWGGSPDTQYF. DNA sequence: TGTGCCAGCAGCCCCCAATGGGGCGGGAGCCCAGATACGCAGTATTTT.